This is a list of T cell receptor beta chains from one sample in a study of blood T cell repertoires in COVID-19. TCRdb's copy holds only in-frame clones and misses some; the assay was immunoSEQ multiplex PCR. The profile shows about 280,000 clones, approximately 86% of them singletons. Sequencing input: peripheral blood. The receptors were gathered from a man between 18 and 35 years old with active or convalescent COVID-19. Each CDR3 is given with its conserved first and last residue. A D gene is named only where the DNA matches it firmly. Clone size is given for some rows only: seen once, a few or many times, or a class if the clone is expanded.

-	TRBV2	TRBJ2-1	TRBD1	CASSEEGGTGYYEQFF	TGTGCCAGCAGTGAAGAGGGCGGGACAGGGTATTACGAGCAGTTCTTC
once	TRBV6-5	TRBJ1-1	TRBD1	CASSYSTGQLNTEAFF	TGTGCCAGCAGTTACTCGACGGGACAGCTGAACACTGAAGCTTTCTTT
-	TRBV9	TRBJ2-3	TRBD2	CASSVLAGGSTDTQYF	TGTGCCAGCAGCGTACTAGCGGGGGGATCGACAGATACGCAGTATTTT
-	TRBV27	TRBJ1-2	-	CASSSRQNYGYTF	TGTGCCAGCAGTTCGCGACAGAACTATGGCTACACCTTC
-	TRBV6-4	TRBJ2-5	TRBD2	CASSDSEGGLAGATYQETQYF	TGTGCCAGCAGTGACTCTGAAGGTGGACTAGCGGGGGCGACGTACCAAGAGACCCAGTACTTC
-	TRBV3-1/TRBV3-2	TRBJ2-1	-	CASSQLGRVGYNEQFF	TGTGCCAGCAGCCAACTGGGCAGGGTGGGATACAATGAGCAGTTCTTC
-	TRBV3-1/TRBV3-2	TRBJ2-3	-	CASSQVGSTDTQYF	TGTGCCAGCAGCCAAGTGGGCTCCACAGATACGCAGTATTTT
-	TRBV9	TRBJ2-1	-	CASSVEGGANNEQFF	TGTGCCAGCAGCGTAGAGGGGGGGGCAAACAATGAGCAGTTCTTC
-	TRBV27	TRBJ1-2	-	CASSLGGRGYGYTF	TGTGCCAGCAGTTTGGGGGGGCGCGGCTATGGCTACACCTTC
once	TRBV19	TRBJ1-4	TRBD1	CASSIDSGFGQGVEKLFF	TGTGCCAGTAGTATAGATTCTGGTTTCGGACAGGGAGTTGAAAAACTGTTTTTT
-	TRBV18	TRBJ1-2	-	CASSPQGANYGYTF	TGTGCCAGCTCACCACAGGGGGCTAACTATGGCTACACCTTC
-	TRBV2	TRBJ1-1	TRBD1	CASSVTGGPTEAFF	TGTGCCAGCAGTGTGACAGGGGGGCCCACTGAAGCTTTCTTT
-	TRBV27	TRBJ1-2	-	CASRKGGVGYGYTF	TGTGCCAGTCGAAAGGGCGGGGTAGGCTATGGCTACACCTTC
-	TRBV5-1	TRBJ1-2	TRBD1	CATAAQGAGNYGYTF	TGCGCCACCGCGGCACAGGGGGCTGGTAACTATGGCTACACCTTC
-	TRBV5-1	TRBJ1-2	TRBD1	CASSLAQGTSGYTF	TGCGCCAGCAGCTTGGCACAGGGGACCTCTGGCTACACCTTC
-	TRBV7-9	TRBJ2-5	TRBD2	CAGDPFTSGGRETQYF	TGTGCCGGCGACCCATTTACTAGCGGGGGTCGTGAGACCCAGTACTTC
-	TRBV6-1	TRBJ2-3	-	CASSEILGGGTDTQYF	TGTGCCAGCAGTGAAATCCTCGGGGGAGGCACAGATACGCAGTATTTT
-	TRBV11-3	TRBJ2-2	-	CASSLGQGKSTGELFF	TGTGCCAGCAGCTTAGGGCAGGGCAAGTCCACCGGGGAGCTGTTTTTT
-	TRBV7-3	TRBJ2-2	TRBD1	CASSFRQGVPGELFF	TGTGCCAGCAGCTTTCGGCAGGGGGTACCCGGGGAGCTGTTTTTT
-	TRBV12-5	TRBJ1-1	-	CASGLELMNTEAFF	TGTGCTAGTGGTTTGGAACTAATGAACACTGAAGCTTTCTTT
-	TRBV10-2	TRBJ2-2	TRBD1	CASSERTGITGELFF	TGCGCCAGCAGTGAGAGGACAGGAATAACCGGGGAGCTGTTTTTT
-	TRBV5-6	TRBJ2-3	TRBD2	CASSSGTSGVTDTQYF	TGTGCCAGCAGCTCCGGGACTAGCGGGGTGACAGATACGCAGTATTTT
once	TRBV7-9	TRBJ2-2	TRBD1	CARGQNSGELFF	TGTGCCAGGGGACAGAACAGCGGGGAGCTGTTTTTT
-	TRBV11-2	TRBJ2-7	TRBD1	CASSRGQGSYEQYF	TGTGCCAGCAGCCGCGGACAGGGCTCCTACGAGCAGTACTTC
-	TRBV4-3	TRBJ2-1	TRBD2	CASRESTSGSYNEQFF	TGCGCCAGCAGAGAATCGACTAGCGGCTCCTACAATGAGCAGTTCTTC
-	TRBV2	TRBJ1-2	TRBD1	CASRPRTGGDYGYTF	TGTGCCAGCAGGCCAAGGACAGGGGGCGACTATGGCTACACCTTC
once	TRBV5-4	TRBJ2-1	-	CASSLVADNEQFF	TGTGCCAGCAGCTTGGTAGCGGACAATGAGCAGTTCTTC
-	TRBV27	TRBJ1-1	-	CASSLSSETGSLAFF	TGTGCCAGCAGTTTATCGTCGGAGACAGGATCTCTGGCTTTCTTT
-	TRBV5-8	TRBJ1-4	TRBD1	CASREGQGRTNEKLFF	TGTGCCAGCAGGGAAGGACAGGGACGAACTAATGAAAAACTGTTTTTT
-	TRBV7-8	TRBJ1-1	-	CASSTTTGPNTEAFF	TGTGCCAGCAGCACAACGACAGGCCCGAACACTGAAGCTTTCTTT
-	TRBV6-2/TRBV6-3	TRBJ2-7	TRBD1	CASSYGTGDPYEQYF	TGTGCCAGCAGTTACGGGACAGGGGACCCCTACGAGCAGTACTTC
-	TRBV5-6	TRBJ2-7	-	CASSLGPQDSYEQYF	TGTGCCAGCAGCTTGGGTCCCCAGGACTCCTACGAGCAGTACTTC
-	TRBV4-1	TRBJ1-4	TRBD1	CASSFRQGPATNEKLFF	TGCGCCAGCAGCTTCCGACAGGGCCCGGCAACTAATGAAAAACTGTTTTTT
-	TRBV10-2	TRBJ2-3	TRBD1	CASRQGEADTQYF	TGCGCCAGCCGACAGGGAGAGGCAGATACGCAGTATTTT
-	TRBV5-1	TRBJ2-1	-	CASSVEWGVVYNEQFF	TGCGCCAGCAGCGTCGAATGGGGGGTAGTCTACAATGAGCAGTTCTTC
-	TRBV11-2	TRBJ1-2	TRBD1	CASSPRSTGGYYGYTF	TGTGCCAGCAGCCCTCGGTCGACAGGGGGCTACTATGGCTACACCTTC
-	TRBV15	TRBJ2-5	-	CATSRDGTPQETQYF	TGTGCCACCAGCAGAGACGGGACTCCCCAAGAGACCCAGTACTTC
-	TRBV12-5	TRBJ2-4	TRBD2	CASGLAGGAENIQYF	TGTGCTAGTGGTTTGGCGGGGGGGGCTGAGAACATTCAGTACTTC
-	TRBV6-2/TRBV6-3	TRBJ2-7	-	CASSYGEYEQYF	TGTGCCAGCAGTTACGGAGAGTACGAGCAGTACTTC
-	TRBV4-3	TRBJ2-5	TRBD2	CASSQDLASGGKETQYF	TGCGCCAGCAGCCAAGATCTGGCTAGCGGAGGAAAAGAGACCCAGTACTTC
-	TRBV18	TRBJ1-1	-	CASSYERGYGEAFF	TGTGCCAGCTCATACGAACGAGGGTATGGTGAAGCTTTCTTT
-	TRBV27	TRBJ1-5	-	CASSLSLGHPNQPQHF	TGTGCCAGCAGTTTATCCCTCGGACACCCTAATCAGCCCCAGCATTTT
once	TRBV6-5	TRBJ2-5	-	CASSLGARETQYF	TGTGCCAGCAGCCTTGGGGCCCGAGAGACCCAGTACTTC
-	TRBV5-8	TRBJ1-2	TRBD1	CASSLGTGEAYYGYTF	TGTGCCAGCAGCTTGGGGACAGGGGAAGCCTACTATGGCTACACCTTC
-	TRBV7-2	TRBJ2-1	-	CASSLYRPKNNEQFF	TGTGCCAGCAGCTTATACAGACCAAAAAACAATGAGCAGTTCTTC
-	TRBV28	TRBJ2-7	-	CATTFQGSVHEQYF	TGTGCCACCACTTTTCAGGGGAGTGTCCACGAGCAGTACTTC
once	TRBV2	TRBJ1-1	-	CARQGSGGEAFF	TGTGCCAGACAGGGCAGTGGGGGTGAAGCTTTCTTT
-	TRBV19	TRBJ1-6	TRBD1	CASRGFRGNSPLHF	TGTGCCAGTAGGGGGTTCAGGGGGAATTCACCCCTCCACTTT
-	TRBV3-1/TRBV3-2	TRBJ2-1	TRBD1	CASSPTGGGYNEQFF	TGTGCCAGCAGCCCGACAGGGGGAGGCTACAATGAGCAGTTCTTC
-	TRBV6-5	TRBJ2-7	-	CASSYSLPPRAEQYF	TGTGCCAGCAGTTACTCGCTACCCCCCCGCGCCGAGCAGTACTTC
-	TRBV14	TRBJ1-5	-	CASSQVSDQPQHF	TGTGCCAGCAGCCAAGTCAGTGATCAGCCCCAGCATTTT
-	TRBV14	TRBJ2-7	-	CASSQDTVRYEQYF	TGTGCCAGCAGCCAAGATACAGTCCGCTACGAGCAGTACTTC
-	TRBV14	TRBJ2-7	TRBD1	CASSQGLGQGFEQYF	TGTGCCAGCAGCCAGGGGCTGGGACAGGGCTTCGAGCAGTACTTC
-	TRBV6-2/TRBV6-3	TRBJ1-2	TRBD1	CASSWTGGFYGYTF	TGTGCCAGCAGTTGGACAGGGGGGTTCTATGGCTACACCTTC
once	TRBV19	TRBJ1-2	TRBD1	CASSFQGDNGYTF	TGTGCCAGTAGTTTCCAGGGGGATAATGGCTACACCTTC
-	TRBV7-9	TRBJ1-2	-	CASSLGGGEGYTF	TGTGCCAGCAGCTTAGGAGGGGGAGAAGGCTACACCTTC
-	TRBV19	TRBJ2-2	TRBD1	CASSRDRGESGELFF	TGTGCCAGTAGTAGGGACAGGGGCGAATCCGGGGAGCTGTTTTTT
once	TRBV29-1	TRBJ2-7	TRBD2	CSVEGTPGLAGASDYEQYF	TGCAGCGTTGAAGGGACCCCGGGACTAGCGGGGGCCTCAGACTACGAGCAGTACTTC